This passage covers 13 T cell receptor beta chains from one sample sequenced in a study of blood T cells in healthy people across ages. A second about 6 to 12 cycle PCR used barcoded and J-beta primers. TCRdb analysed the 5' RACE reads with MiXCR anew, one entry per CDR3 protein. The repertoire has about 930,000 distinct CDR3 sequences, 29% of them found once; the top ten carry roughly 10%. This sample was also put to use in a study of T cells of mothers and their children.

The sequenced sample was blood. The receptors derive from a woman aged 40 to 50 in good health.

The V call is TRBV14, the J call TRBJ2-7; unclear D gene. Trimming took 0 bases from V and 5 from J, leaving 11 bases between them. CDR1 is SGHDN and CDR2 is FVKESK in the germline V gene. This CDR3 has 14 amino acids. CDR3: CASSQEGFLDEQYF. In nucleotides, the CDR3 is TGTGCCAGCAGCCAAGAAGGGTTTCTGGACGAGCAGTACTTC.

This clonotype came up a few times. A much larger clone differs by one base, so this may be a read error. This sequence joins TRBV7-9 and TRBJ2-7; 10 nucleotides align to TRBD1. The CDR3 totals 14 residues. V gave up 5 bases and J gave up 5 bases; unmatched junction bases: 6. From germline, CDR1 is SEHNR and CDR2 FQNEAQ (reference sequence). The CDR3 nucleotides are TGTGCCAGCAGCCTAGGGGACAGGGGAAACGAGCAGTACTTC. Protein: CASSLGDRGNEQYF.

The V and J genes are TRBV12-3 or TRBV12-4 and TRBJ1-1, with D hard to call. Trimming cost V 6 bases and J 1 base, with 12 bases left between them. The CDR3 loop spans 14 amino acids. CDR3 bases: TGTGCCAGCAGCACCGGTGGAGGGAACACTGAAGCTTTCTTT. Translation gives CASSTGGGNTEAFF.

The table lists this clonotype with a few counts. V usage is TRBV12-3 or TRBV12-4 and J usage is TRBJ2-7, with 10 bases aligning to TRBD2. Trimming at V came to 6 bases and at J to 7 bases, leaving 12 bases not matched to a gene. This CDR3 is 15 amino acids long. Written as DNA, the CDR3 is TGTGCCAGCAGCTCTAGCGGGGGCCCATACAATGAGCAGTACTTC. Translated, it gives CASSSSGGPYNEQYF.

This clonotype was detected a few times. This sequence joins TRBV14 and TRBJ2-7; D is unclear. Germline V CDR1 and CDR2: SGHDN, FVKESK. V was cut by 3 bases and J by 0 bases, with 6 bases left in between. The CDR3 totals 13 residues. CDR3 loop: CASSQSGSYEQYF. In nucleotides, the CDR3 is TGTGCCAGCAGCCAGTCCGGCTCCTACGAGCAGTACTTC. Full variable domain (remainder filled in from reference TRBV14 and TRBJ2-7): EAGVTQFPSHSVIEKGQTVTLRCDPISGHDNLYWYRRVMGKEIKFLLHFVKESKQDESGMPNNRFLAERTGGTYSTLKVQPAELEDSGVYFCASSQSGSYEQYFGPGTRLTVT.

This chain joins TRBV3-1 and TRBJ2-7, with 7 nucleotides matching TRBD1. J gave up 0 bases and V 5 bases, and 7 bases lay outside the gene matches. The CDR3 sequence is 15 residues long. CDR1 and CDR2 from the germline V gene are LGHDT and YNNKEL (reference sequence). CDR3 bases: TGTGCCAGCAGCTTCAGACAGGGAATCTCCTACGAGCAGTACTTC. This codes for CASSFRQGISYEQYF.

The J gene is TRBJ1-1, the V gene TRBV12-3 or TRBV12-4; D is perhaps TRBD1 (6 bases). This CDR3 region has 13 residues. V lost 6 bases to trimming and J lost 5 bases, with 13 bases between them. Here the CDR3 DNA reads TGTGCCAGCAGCCTGGGACACCGGACTGAAGCTTTCTTT. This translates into CASSLGHRTEAFF.

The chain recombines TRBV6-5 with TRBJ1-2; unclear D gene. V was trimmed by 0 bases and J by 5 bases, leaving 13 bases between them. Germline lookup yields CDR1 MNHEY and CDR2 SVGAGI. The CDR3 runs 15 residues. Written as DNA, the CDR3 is TGTGCCAGCAGTTACTCGGCGACGGAATTATATGGCTACACCTTC. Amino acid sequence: CASSYSATELYGYTF.

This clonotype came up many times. The CDR3 DNA reads TGTGCCAGCTCACAGGGGCCAGCACCCTACGAGCAGTACTTC. Its protein is CASSQGPAPYEQYF. V and J are TRBV18 and TRBJ2-7; tentatively, D is TRBD1 (5 bases). Trimming left V 4 bases short and J 2 bases short, with 12 bases between. The CDR3 is 14 residues long. The germline CDR1 and CDR2 sequences are KGHSH and LQKENI.

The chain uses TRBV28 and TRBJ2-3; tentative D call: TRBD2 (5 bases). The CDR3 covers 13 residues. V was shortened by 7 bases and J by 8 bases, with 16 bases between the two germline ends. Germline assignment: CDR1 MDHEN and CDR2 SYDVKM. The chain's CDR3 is CASNTPGRGTQYF. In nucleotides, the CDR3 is TGTGCCAGCAATACTCCGGGTCGGGGTACGCAGTATTTT.

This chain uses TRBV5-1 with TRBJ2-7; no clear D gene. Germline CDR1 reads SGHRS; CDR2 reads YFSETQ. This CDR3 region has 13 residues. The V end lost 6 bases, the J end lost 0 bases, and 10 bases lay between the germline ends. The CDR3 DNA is TGCGCCAGCACGGGCGTCAGCTCCTACGAGCAGTACTTC. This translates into CASTGVSSYEQYF.

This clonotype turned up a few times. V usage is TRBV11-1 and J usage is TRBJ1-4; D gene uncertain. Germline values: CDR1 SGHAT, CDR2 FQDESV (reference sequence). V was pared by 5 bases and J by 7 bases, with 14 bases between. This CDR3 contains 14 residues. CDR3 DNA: TGTGCCAGCAGCCCCGGTCTATGGGGTGAAAAACTGTTTTTT. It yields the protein CASSPGLWGEKLFF.

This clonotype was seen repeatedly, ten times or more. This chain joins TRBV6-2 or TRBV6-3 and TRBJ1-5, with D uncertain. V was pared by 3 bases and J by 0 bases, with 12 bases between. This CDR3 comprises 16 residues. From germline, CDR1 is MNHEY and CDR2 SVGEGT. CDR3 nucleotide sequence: TGTGCCAGCAGTTATCTTGGACGGCTTAGCAATCAGCCCCAGCATTTT. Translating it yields CASSYLGRLSNQPQHF.